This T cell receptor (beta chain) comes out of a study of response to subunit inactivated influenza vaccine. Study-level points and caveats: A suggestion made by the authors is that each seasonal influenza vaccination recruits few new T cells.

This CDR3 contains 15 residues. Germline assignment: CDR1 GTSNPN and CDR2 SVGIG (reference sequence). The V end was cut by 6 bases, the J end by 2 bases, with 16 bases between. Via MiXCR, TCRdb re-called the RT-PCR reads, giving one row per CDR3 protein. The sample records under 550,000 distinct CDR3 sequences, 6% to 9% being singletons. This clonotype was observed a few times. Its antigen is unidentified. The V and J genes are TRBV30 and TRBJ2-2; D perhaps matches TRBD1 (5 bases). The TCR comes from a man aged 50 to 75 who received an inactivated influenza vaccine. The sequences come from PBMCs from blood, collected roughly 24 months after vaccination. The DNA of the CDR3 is TGTGCCTGTCGCCAAGGGGCGAGTAACACCGGGGAGCTGTTTTTT. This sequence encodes CACRQGASNTGELFF.